Each of the 31 T cell receptor beta chains below was sequenced from the same sample in a study of cytomegalovirus exposure and HLA in healthy donors. The PCR contained 60 Vbeta and 13 Jbeta primers. The protocol was immunoSEQ multiplex PCR, while the TCRdb copy is restricted to in-frame clones and leaves out a portion. The table records over 150,000 clones, about 80% of them present only once. Specimen: PBMCs. All receptors come from a man aged 25-45 years in good health and CMV-seropositive.

V is TRBV6-1 and J is TRBJ2-3; 10 bases map to TRBD1. This CDR3 is built from 15 residues. V trimming: 6 bases; J trimming: 1 base; junction bases outside the gene matches: 4. Germline V gene sequence: CDR1 MNHNS, CDR2 SASEGT. The CDR3 DNA follows: TGTGCCAGCAGGGACAGGGGGTCGGGCACAGATACGCAGTATTTT. Its translation is CASRDRGSGTDTQYF.

The rearrangement joins TRBV5-1 to TRBJ1-1; perhaps TRBD1 as D (6 bases). The ends were cut back, 4 bases at V and 1 base at J, with 11 bases in the middle. The CDR3 has 14 residues. Germline values: CDR1 SGHRS, CDR2 YFSETQ. The CDR3 protein is CASSTDRPNTEAFF. The DNA for the CDR3 is TGCGCCAGCAGCACAGACAGGCCGAACACTGAAGCTTTCTTT.

The chain has TRBV5-4 and TRBJ2-2; D remains unclear. Trimming pared 4 bases from V and 2 bases from J, leaving 15 bases between. The CDR3 totals 16 residues. Germline loops: CDR1 SGHNT, CDR2 YYREEE (reference sequence). The CDR3 reads CASSSSTGENTGELFF. The CDR3 coding sequence is TGTGCCAGCAGCAGTTCGACGGGTGAAAACACCGGGGAGCTGTTTTTT. Looking up the rest from reference TRBV5-4 and TRBJ2-2 gives the full variable domain: ETGVTQSPTHLIKTRGQQVTLRCSSQSGHNTVSWYQQALGQGPQFIFQYYREEENGRGNFPPRFSGLQFPNYSSELNVNALELDDSALYLCASSSSTGENTGELFFGEGSRLTVL.

The chain is built from TRBV7-2 and TRBJ2-5, with D perhaps matching TRBD2 (5 bases). V lost 2 bases and J lost 4, with 8 bases in between. The CDR3 is 13 amino acids. Germline CDR1 SGHTA, CDR2 FQGNSA. As DNA, the CDR3 is TGTGCCAGCAGCTTACAACGGGGAGAGACCCAGTACTTC. Amino acid sequence: CASSLQRGETQYF.

The CDR3 coding sequence is TGTGCCAGCAGCCAAGGAGGGAAATCAGGGTTCTTC. Translated: CASSQGGKSGFF. The chain employs TRBV14 and TRBJ2-1; possible D gene TRBD2, 5 bases. Germline values: CDR1 SGHDN, CDR2 FVKESK. This CDR3 has 12 amino acids. V was trimmed by 1 base and J by 15 bases, leaving 13 bases between them.

The table lists this clone with a count of one. Other DNA sequences within the sample encode an identical CDR3. The genes are TRBV29-1 and TRBJ1-1; D remains unclear. The CDR3 has 12 residues. V shed 6 bases and J shed 1 base, with 9 bases lying between them. Germline V gene sequence: CDR1 SQVTM, CDR2 ANQGSEA. Here the CDR3 reads CSVGRGNTEAFF. The CDR3 DNA reads as TGCAGCGTCGGCCGGGGGAACACTGAAGCTTTCTTT.

The chain's CDR3 is CASSSTSLAGRYNEQFF. As DNA, the CDR3 is TGTGCCAGCAGCTCGACATCACTAGCGGGAAGATACAATGAGCAGTTCTTC. The chain has TRBV7-2 and TRBJ2-1; 10 bases are a match to TRBD2. CDR1 and CDR2 from the germline V gene are SGHTA and FQGNSA. V trimming: 4 bases; J trimming: 4 bases; junction bases outside the gene matches: 10. CDR3 length: 17 residues.

The chain employs TRBV6-5 and TRBJ2-7; 9 positions match TRBD1. CDR1 is MNHEY and CDR2 is SVGAGI in the germline V gene. The CDR3 contains 14 residues. The trim removed 6 bases at V and 6 bases at J, leaving 9 bases unmatched. The CDR3 nucleotides read TGTGCCAGCAGCCGAACCGGGACAGGGTGCGAGCAGTACTTC. Residues: CASSRTGTGCEQYF.

V and J are TRBV10-3 and TRBJ1-1; 7 bases are a match to TRBD1. The CDR3 sequence is 13 residues long. Trimming removed 6 bases from V and 4 bases from J; junction bases left unmatched: 5. Germline V gives CDR1 ENHRY, CDR2 SYGVKD. CDR3 protein: CAIRNTGATEAFF. The DNA for the CDR3 is TGTGCCATCAGGAACACAGGGGCCACTGAAGCTTTCTTT.

Only one count was recorded for this clone. The V and J genes are TRBV4-1 and TRBJ2-7, with TRBD1 matching over 7 bases. The V segment lost 0 bases and the J segment 4 bases; nucleotides outside the gene matches: 9. This CDR3 is 16 amino acids long. Germline CDR1 and CDR2: MGHRA and YSYEKL. The CDR3, as DNA: TGCGCCAGCAGCCAAGAGCCCCCGGGACAGAATTACGAGCAGTACTTC. This gives the protein CASSQEPPGQNYEQYF.

The V gene is TRBV11-2, the J gene TRBJ2-7, with D tentatively TRBD2 (5 bases). Trimming stripped 3 bases from V and 7 bases from J, with 19 bases between. The CDR3 covers 15 residues. Germline-derived CDR1 and CDR2 are SGHAT and FQNNGV. The CDR3 loop is CASSLQAARYGEQYF. CDR3 sequence (DNA): TGTGCCAGCAGCTTGCAAGCGGCTAGATATGGGGAGCAGTACTTC.

The CDR3 here is CASSLNFGDNEQFF. CDR3 nucleotides: TGTGCCAGCAGCTTAAACTTTGGAGACAATGAGCAGTTCTTC. V usage is TRBV11-2 and J usage is TRBJ2-1; D not resolved. V dropped 2 bases and J dropped 5 bases, with 10 bases sitting between them. CDR1 is SGHAT and CDR2 is FQNNGV in the germline V gene. The CDR3 consists of 14 residues.

This clone was recorded once. The chain couples TRBV10-3 to TRBJ2-7, with D perhaps TRBD2 (5 bases). Trimming left V 5 bases short and J 2 bases short, with 13 bases between. Germline loops: CDR1 ENHRY, CDR2 SYGVKD. CDR3 length equals 14 residues. CDR3 loop: CAISQRTRTYEQYF. The DNA of the CDR3 is TGTGCCATCAGTCAGCGGACTCGTACCTACGAGCAGTACTTC.

V gene TRBV19 combines with J gene TRBJ2-1, with a weak D call TRBD1 (6 bases). Germline lookup yields CDR1 LNHDA and CDR2 SQIVND (reference sequence). V was clipped by 5 bases and J by 5 bases, with 19 bases between them. The CDR3 has 16 residues. In DNA, the CDR3 is TGTGCCAGTAGTCGACGGGACACCCTGGGGGACAATGAGCAGTTCTTC. It translates to CASSRRDTLGDNEQFF.

The chain links TRBV10-3 to TRBJ2-1, with D possibly being TRBD2 (7 bases). Germline lookup yields CDR1 ENHRY and CDR2 SYGVKD. The CDR3 contains 13 residues. V was cut by 8 bases and J by 10 bases, with 18 bases left in between. The CDR3 region is CAIGGGYREEQFF. CDR3 nucleotide sequence: TGTGCCATCGGGGGGGGTTACAGGGAGGAGCAGTTCTTC.

The rearrangement links TRBV4-2 to TRBJ2-3, with 12 nucleotides matching TRBD2. The V gene end was trimmed by 0 bases and the J gene end by 1 base; junction bases not matched to a gene: 5. Germline CDR1 and CDR2: LGHNA and YNFKEQ. This CDR3 spans 18 amino acids. CDR3: CASSQDDLAGGRTDTQYF. DNA for the CDR3: TGTGCCAGCAGCCAAGATGATCTAGCGGGAGGGCGCACAGATACGCAGTATTTT.

The J gene is TRBJ1-3, the V gene TRBV7-9, with 10 bases aligning to TRBD1. This CDR3 has 18 residues. Per the germline V gene, CDR1 is SEHNR and CDR2 is FQNEAQ (reference sequence). The junction had 10 bases not matched to a gene; V was cut back by 5 bases and J by 0 bases. The DNA for the CDR3 is TGTGCCAGCAGCAAAAGCCGGGACAGGGGCCACTCTGGAAACACCATATATTTT. It is translated as CASSKSRDRGHSGNTIYF.

CDR3 residues: CAISTGTTQTGELFF. CDR3 DNA: TGTGCCATCAGTACCGGGACTACTCAAACCGGGGAGCTGTTTTTT. The chain combines TRBV10-3 with TRBJ2-2, with TRBD2 matching over 7 bases. Germline lookup yields CDR1 ENHRY and CDR2 SYGVKD. Trimming removed 5 bases from V and 5 bases from J; junction bases left unmatched: 8. The CDR3 runs to 15 residues.

The chain has TRBV27 and TRBJ2-7; 7 bases map to TRBD1. CDR3 size: 14 residues. Looked up from germline, CDR1 is MNHEY and CDR2 is SMNVEV (reference sequence). The V gene end was trimmed by 6 bases and the J gene end by 2 bases; junction bases not matched to a gene: 7. CDR3 coding DNA: TGTGCCAGCAGCAAGACGGGACAGCCCTACGAGCAGTACTTC. This gives the protein CASSKTGQPYEQYF.

The chain couples TRBV5-8 to TRBJ2-5; 8 bases are shared with TRBD1. The CDR3 consists of 19 residues. In germline, CDR1 is SGHTS, CDR2 YDEGEE. With 2 bases clipped from V and 2 bases from J, the junction kept 17 bases outside the gene matches. Written as DNA, the CDR3 is TGTGCCAGCAGCTTCCACCGGACAGGGAGGAATATCCTACAAGAGACCCAGTACTTC. Translating it yields CASSFHRTGRNILQETQYF. Complete variable domain (other parts from reference TRBV5-8 and TRBJ2-5): EAGVTQSPTHLIKTRGQQATLRCSPISGHTSVYWYQQALGLGLQFLLWYDEGEERNRGNFPPRFSGRQFPNYSSELNVNALELEDSALYLCASSFHRTGRNILQETQYFGPGTRLLVL.

This clone appeared a single time. The chain is built from TRBV7-8 and TRBJ1-5; D not certain. V lost 0 bases, J lost 6 bases, and 12 bases lay in between. CDR1 is SGHVS and CDR2 is FQNEAQ in the germline V gene. The CDR3 has 15 residues. This CDR3 reads CASSLALAGIQPQHF. The CDR3 coding sequence is TGTGCCAGCAGCTTAGCTCTTGCGGGTATTCAGCCCCAGCATTTT.

The rearrangement joins TRBV7-6 to TRBJ2-1; no clear D gene. V gave up 2 bases and J gave up 9 bases, with 11 bases separating them. Germline V gene data show CDR1 as SGHVS and CDR2 as FNYEAQ. The CDR3 length is 13 residues. Written as DNA, the CDR3 is TGTGCCAGCAGCTTACAGTCCCTCGCTGAGCAGTTCTTC. It is translated as CASSLQSLAEQFF. The variable domain in full, with the rest retrieved from reference TRBV7-6 and TRBJ2-1, is GAGVSQSPRYKVTKRGQDVALRCDPISGHVSLYWYRQALGQGPEFLTYFNYEAQQDKSGLPNDRFSAERPEGSISTLTIQRTEQRDSAMYRCASSLQSLAEQFFGPGTRLTVL.

This chain connects TRBV6-5 to TRBJ1-4; D gene unclear. Germline V CDR1 and CDR2: MNHEY, SVGAGI. CDR3 size: 15 residues. Deletions cut 0 bases from V and 4 bases from J, with 9 bases between. The CDR3 sequence: CASSYSGQINEKLFF. CDR3 nucleotide sequence: TGTGCCAGCAGTTACTCTGGGCAGATTAATGAAAAACTGTTTTTT.

The rearrangement links TRBV7-2 to TRBJ2-1; perhaps TRBD1 as D (6 bases). V gave up 0 bases and J gave up 4 bases, with 10 bases separating them. From germline, CDR1 is SGHTA and CDR2 FQGNSA. This CDR3 has 15 residues. The CDR3 DNA sequence: TGTGCCAGCAGCTTAGCCGGGACACCTTACAATGAGCAGTTCTTC. As protein: CASSLAGTPYNEQFF.

The rearrangement uses TRBV7-9 and TRBJ2-7; D uncertain. CDR3 length: 12 amino acids. Germline CDR1 reads SEHNR; CDR2 reads FQNEAQ (reference sequence). V lost 3 bases and J 6 bases, leaving 9 bases between the germline ends. The CDR3 is CASSFPSSEQYF. In DNA, the CDR3 is TGTGCCAGCAGCTTCCCCTCCAGCGAGCAGTACTTC. Variable domain in full (rest from reference TRBV7-9 and TRBJ2-7): DTGVSQNPRHKITKRGQNVTFRCDPISEHNRLYWYRQTLGQGPEFLTYFQNEAQLEKSRLLSDRFSAERPKGSFSTLEIQRTEQGDSAMYLCASSFPSSEQYFGPGTRLTVT.

As regards this clone: An end of the junction does not agree with germline; a read error may underlie this. The chain carries TRBV7-7 and TRBJ2-3, with 9 bases lining up with TRBD2. In germline, CDR1 is SSHAT, CDR2 FNYEAQ (reference sequence). The CDR3 loop spans 20 amino acids. The CDR3, as DNA: TGTGCTAGCAGCTCCAGCCCCTTCGCTAGCGGGGTTACTAGCACAGATACGCAGTATTTT. This codes for CASSSSPFASGVTSTDTQYF.

V gene TRBV5-4 combines with J gene TRBJ2-1, with a tentative D call TRBD2 (5 bases). CDR3 length equals 14 residues. V lost 0 bases to trimming and J lost 6 bases, with 10 bases between them. CDR1 and CDR2 from the germline V gene are SGHNT and YYREEE (reference sequence). The DNA of the CDR3 is TGTGCCAGCAGCTTGGGAGGGCCGTCCAATGAGCAGTTCTTC. Protein sequence: CASSLGGPSNEQFF.

The genes are TRBV7-2 and TRBJ1-4; D remains ambiguous. Germline CDR1 and CDR2: SGHTA and FQGNSA. The CDR3 loop spans 13 amino acids. Trimming cost V 5 bases and J 14 bases, with 18 bases left between them. The DNA of the CDR3 is TGTGCCAGCAGCCCTACCCTCCAGGTTGCTCTGTTTTTT. Protein sequence: CASSPTLQVALFF.

The chain employs TRBV28 and TRBJ2-7, with a tentative D call TRBD2 (5 bases). V lost 4 bases and J 4 bases, leaving 11 bases between the germline ends. Germline CDR1 reads MDHEN; CDR2 reads SYDVKM. The CDR3 is 13 residues long. The CDR3: CASSSDGVYEQYF. CDR3 coding DNA: TGTGCCAGCAGTTCGGACGGGGTTTACGAGCAGTACTTC.

The J gene is TRBJ1-1, the V gene TRBV6-5; D may be TRBD1 (6 bases). From germline, CDR1 is MNHEY and CDR2 SVGAGI. V shed 6 bases and J shed 4 bases, with 15 bases lying between them. The CDR3 is 14 residues long. The CDR3 DNA reads as TGTGCCAGCAGCCCACGAGGGGGTGGCACTGAAGCTTTCTTT. Amino acids: CASSPRGGGTEAFF.

The rearrangement joins TRBV28 to TRBJ1-4; D remains unclear. This CDR3 is 14 amino acids long. The germline V and J ends were trimmed by 5 bases and 5 bases, with 12 bases remaining between them. CDR1 is MDHEN and CDR2 is SYDVKM in the germline V gene. The DNA for the CDR3 is TGTGCCAGCAGTCCCTCAGCGGTAAATGAAAAACTGTTTTTT. This codes for CASSPSAVNEKLFF.